This paragraph covers one TCR beta chain sequence. As yet, its antigen is unknown. The source of the sample is a study of cytomegalovirus exposure and HLA in healthy donors. The CDR3 has 13 residues. Germline assignment: CDR1 MNHNY and CDR2 SVGAGI (reference sequence). V shed 2 bases and J 7 bases; nucleotides not matched to a gene: 1. The study, taken as a whole, reports: Several of the most significant clusters appeared linked to common viral pathogens, based on a later analysis. The study reported that TCR beta sequences accurately predicted HLA-A and HLA-B alleles in most subjects.

PCR involved 60 Vbeta and 13 Jbeta primers. Clones were sequenced by immunoSEQ multiplex PCR, and TCRdb holds only the in-frame ones, with some missing. The sample has around 170,000 clones; roughly 77% are singletons. This chain connects TRBV6-6 to TRBJ1-2; 10 positions match TRBD1. The sample was PBMCs. This receptor was obtained from a woman in her thirties in good health and CMV-seropositive. CDR3 amino acids: CASSYGTGAGYTF. In DNA, the CDR3 is TGTGCCAGCAGTTACGGGACAGGGGCTGGCTACACCTTC.